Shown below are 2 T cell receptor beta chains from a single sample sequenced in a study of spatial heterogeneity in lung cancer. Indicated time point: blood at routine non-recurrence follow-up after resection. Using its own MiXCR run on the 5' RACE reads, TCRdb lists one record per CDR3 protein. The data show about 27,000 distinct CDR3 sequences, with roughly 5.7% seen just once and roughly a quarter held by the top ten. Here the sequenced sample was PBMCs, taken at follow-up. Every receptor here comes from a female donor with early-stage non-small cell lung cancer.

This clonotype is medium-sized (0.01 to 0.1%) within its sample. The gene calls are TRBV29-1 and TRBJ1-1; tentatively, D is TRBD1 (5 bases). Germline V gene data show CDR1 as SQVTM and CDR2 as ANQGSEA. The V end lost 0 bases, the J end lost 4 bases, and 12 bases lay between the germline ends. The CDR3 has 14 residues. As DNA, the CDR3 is TGCAGCGTTGAAGAGGCAGGGTCGGGCACTGAAGCTTTCTTT. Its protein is CSVEEAGSGTEAFF.

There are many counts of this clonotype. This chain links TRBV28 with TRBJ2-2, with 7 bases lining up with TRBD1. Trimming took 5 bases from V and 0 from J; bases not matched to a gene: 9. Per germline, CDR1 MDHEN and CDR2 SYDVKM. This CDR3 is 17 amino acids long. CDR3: CASSLLPGTANTGELFF. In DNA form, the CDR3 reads TGTGCCAGCAGTCTCCTCCCGGGGACAGCGAACACCGGGGAGCTGTTTTTT.